These 28 T cell receptor beta chains originate from one sample sequenced in a study of OX40 agonist ivuxolimab in advanced cancers. Clones were sequenced by immunoSEQ multiplex PCR, and TCRdb holds only the in-frame ones, with some missing. The table records about 7,000 clones, around three quarters of them present only once. Sequencing was performed on CD4+ or CD8+ T cells sorted from blood, taken in a trial of the OX40 agonist ivuxolimab. All receptors come from an adult with an advanced solid tumor such as melanoma, head and neck, liver or kidney cancer.

The rearrangement links TRBV5-1 to TRBJ1-5; D uncertain. Germline lookup yields CDR1 SGHRS and CDR2 YFSETQ. V lost 0 bases and J 3 bases, leaving 7 bases between the germline ends. There are 14 residues in the CDR3. In DNA form, the CDR3 reads TGCGCCAGCAGCTTGGATCCGATCAATCAGCCCCAGCATTTT. Its translation: CASSLDPINQPQHF.

V usage is TRBV6-6 and J usage is TRBJ2-5; D unclear. Germline CDR1 reads MNHNY; CDR2 reads SVGAGI (reference sequence). The CDR3 runs to 13 residues. V was trimmed by 2 bases and J by 2 bases, leaving 6 bases between them. The CDR3 bases are TGTGCCAGCAGTTACGAGTCACAAGAGACCCAGTACTTC. Protein: CASSYESQETQYF.

The gene calls are TRBV19 and TRBJ2-3; possible D gene TRBD1, 6 bases. V shed 3 bases and J shed 0 bases, with 10 bases lying between them. Germline V gene lookup returns CDR1 LNHDA and CDR2 SQIVND (reference sequence). This CDR3 region has 15 residues. CDR3 region: CASSILGTSTDTQYF. For the CDR3, the DNA is TGTGCCAGTAGTATCCTCGGGACAAGCACAGATACGCAGTATTTT.

This chain joins TRBV4-1 and TRBJ2-7; 12 bases are a match to TRBD1. The CDR3 covers 16 residues. After removal of 2 bases from V and 4 bases from J, the junction contained 6 bases not matched to a gene. Germline V lookup: CDR1 MGHRA, CDR2 YSYEKL. The CDR3 protein is CASSQNRDRGQYEQYF. CDR3 bases: TGCGCCAGCAGCCAAAACCGGGACAGGGGGCAGTACGAGCAGTACTTC.

This clone was found once. The chain uses TRBV7-9 and TRBJ2-7; D is possibly TRBD1 (5 bases). Germline V lookup: CDR1 SEHNR, CDR2 FQNEAQ (reference sequence). The CDR3 is 15 amino acids. With 1 base removed from V and 2 bases from J, the gap between germline ends came to 12 bases. CDR3 nucleotide sequence: TGTGCCAGCAGCTTAGAGGGCAGGGCCACCTACGAGCAGTACTTC. Protein: CASSLEGRATYEQYF.

Here the CDR3 reads CASSEFGTGGQETQYF. CDR3 DNA: TGTGCCAGCAGTGAATTTGGGACAGGGGGCCAAGAGACCCAGTACTTC. The chain couples TRBV6-1 to TRBJ2-5; 11 bases align to TRBD1. After removal of 2 bases from V and 1 base from J, the junction contained 3 bases not matched to a gene. The CDR3 runs 16 residues. Germline V gene lookup returns CDR1 MNHNS and CDR2 SASEGT.

The chain uses TRBV4-2 and TRBJ1-2, with D possibly matching TRBD1 (5 bases). V lost 1 base to trimming and J lost 10 bases, with 10 bases between them. From germline, CDR1 is LGHNA and CDR2 YNFKEQ. The CDR3 runs to 12 residues. CDR3 DNA sequence: TGTGCCAGCAGCCAAGGCACGGGGGACTACACCTTC. Translated, it gives CASSQGTGDYTF.

The V and J genes are TRBV19 and TRBJ2-1; maybe TRBD2 (6 bases). The CDR3 covers 15 residues. V lost 3 bases and J lost 3, with 12 bases in between. Germline V CDR1 and CDR2: LNHDA, SQIVND (reference sequence). CDR3 region: CASSIREPFYNEQFF. CDR3 in DNA: TGTGCCAGTAGTATTCGGGAGCCTTTCTACAATGAGCAGTTCTTC.

The V and J genes are TRBV10-3 and TRBJ1-2, with 10 bases aligning to TRBD1. CDR1 and CDR2 from the germline V gene are ENHRY and SYGVKD. V lost 2 bases to trimming and J lost 8 bases; unmatched junction nucleotides: 8. The CDR3 consists of 15 residues. CDR3 DNA: TGTGCCATCAGTGAGGGGGGACAGGGGCGAGGCGGCTACACCTTC. Its translation: CAISEGGQGRGGYTF.

The chain couples TRBV5-6 to TRBJ2-7; a weak D match, TRBD1 (5 bases). This CDR3 has 14 amino acids. Trimming left V 6 bases short and J 0 bases short, with 13 bases between. Germline V gene sequence: CDR1 SGHDT, CDR2 YYEEEE. The CDR3 here is CASTPEGDSYEQYF. The CDR3 nucleotides read TGTGCCAGCACCCCGGAAGGGGACTCCTACGAGCAGTACTTC.

V usage is TRBV28 and J usage is TRBJ2-3; 7 nucleotides align to TRBD1. Germline trimming cut 5 bases from V and 4 bases from J; bases unmatched to any gene: 9. Germline assignment: CDR1 MDHEN and CDR2 SYDVKM. The length of the CDR3 is 15 residues. The CDR3: CASSQTGVLSDTQYF. In DNA, the CDR3 is TGTGCCAGCAGTCAAACAGGGGTCCTATCAGATACGCAGTATTTT.

Only one count was recorded for this clone. The chain couples TRBV28 to TRBJ2-2; D remains ambiguous. Germline lookup yields CDR1 MDHEN and CDR2 SYDVKM. This CDR3 contains 12 residues. Between the trimmed V and J ends, which lost 8 bases and 7 bases, there was a span of 11 bases. The CDR3 DNA reads TGTGCCAGCCCCTCCCCAGGCGGGGAGCTGTTTTTT. This translates into CASPSPGGELFF.

V gene TRBV27 combines with J gene TRBJ1-5; D is ambiguous. Trimming cost V 5 bases and J 1 base, with 6 bases left between them. CDR1 and CDR2 from the germline V gene are MNHEY and SMNVEV (reference sequence). The CDR3 is 13 amino acids. DNA of the CDR3: TGTGCCAGCAGTCTGGGGAGCAATCAGCCCCAGCATTTT. It yields the protein CASSLGSNQPQHF.

The chain joins TRBV5-4 to TRBJ2-7, with D tentatively TRBD1 or TRBD2 (7 bases each). V lost 3 bases and J 3 bases, leaving 16 bases between the germline ends. The CDR3 totals 15 residues. Per germline, CDR1 SGHNT and CDR2 YYREEE (reference sequence). CDR3 nucleotides: TGTGCCAGCAGCTCTGGGCAGGGGGGGGTCTACGAGCAGTACTTC. Protein product: CASSSGQGGVYEQYF.

V and J are TRBV27 and TRBJ1-6; no reliable D call. Deletions cut 2 bases from V and 8 bases from J, with 10 bases between. Germline assignment: CDR1 MNHEY and CDR2 SMNVEV (reference sequence). The CDR3 is 14 amino acids. CDR3: CASSLLDRDSPLHF. Here the CDR3 DNA reads TGTGCCAGCAGTTTACTCGATAGGGATTCACCCCTCCACTTT.

The chain uses TRBV7-9 and TRBJ2-5; a weak D match, TRBD2 (6 bases). The CDR3 extends over 14 amino acids. V was shortened by 8 bases and J by 2 bases, with 15 bases between the two germline ends. Germline values: CDR1 SEHNR, CDR2 FQNEAQ (reference sequence). CDR3 residues: CASGNERVQETQYF. The CDR3 DNA reads TGTGCCAGCGGAAACGAGCGGGTTCAAGAGACCCAGTACTTC.

CDR3 in amino acids: CASSFLWQGIAGELFF. The DNA for the CDR3 is TGTGCCAGCAGTTTTCTGTGGCAGGGGATCGCCGGGGAGCTGTTTTTT. This rearrangement joins TRBV27 to TRBJ2-2; maybe TRBD1 (6 bases). Per germline, CDR1 MNHEY and CDR2 SMNVEV (reference sequence). Trimming took 3 bases from V and 6 from J, leaving 17 bases between them. This CDR3 has 16 residues.

This clone qualifies as medium-sized. The J gene is TRBJ1-5, the V gene TRBV6-1, with a tentative D call TRBD1 (5 bases). CDR1 and CDR2 from the germline V gene are MNHNS and SASEGT. Deletions cut 6 bases from V and 8 bases from J, with 11 bases between. The CDR3 spans 12 residues. The CDR3 bases are TGTGCCAGCAGCGGCGGGGGGAAGCCCCAGCATTTT. Its translation: CASSGGGKPQHF.

The chain couples TRBV2 to TRBJ1-2; 9 nucleotides line up with TRBD1. This CDR3 comprises 12 residues. Unmatched junction bases numbered 4, after V lost 8 bases and J lost 6 bases. From germline, CDR1 is SNHLY and CDR2 FYNNEI. CDR3 coding DNA: TGTGCCAGCGGGGGACAGGGCCATGGCTACACCTTC. Encoded protein: CASGGQGHGYTF.

The genes are TRBV6-5 and TRBJ1-1; 8 nucleotides align to TRBD1. Germline V lookup: CDR1 MNHEY, CDR2 SVGAGI. This CDR3 has 15 amino acids. The ends lost 6 bases at V and 1 base at J; junction bases unmatched: 7. The CDR3 DNA follows: TGTGCCAGCAGCTCGAACAGGGGGGGGAACACTGAAGCTTTCTTT. This translates into CASSSNRGGNTEAFF.

As regards this clone: The germline gene is not matched at one end of the junction; a read error may be the cause. The rearrangement links TRBV7-7 to TRBJ2-2; weak D call: TRBD1 (5 bases). CDR3 size: 16 residues. Germline CDR1 and CDR2: SSHAT and FNYEAQ (reference sequence). The CDR3 loop reads CASSSRPAGSVRELFF. The CDR3 DNA sequence: TGTGCTAGCAGCTCCAGGCCAGCAGGGTCGGTCAGGGAGCTGTTTTTT.

V usage is TRBV5-1 and J usage is TRBJ2-1; D might be TRBD1 (5 bases). The V gene lost 4 bases and the J gene lost 0 bases, with 14 bases spanning the gap. The CDR3 consists of 16 residues. Germline-derived CDR1 and CDR2 are SGHRS and YFSETQ. CDR3 sequence: CASSPQVSSSYNEQFF. The CDR3 nucleotides are TGCGCCAGCAGCCCACAGGTGTCTTCCTCCTACAATGAGCAGTTCTTC.

This clone was detected once. The chain is built from TRBV7-8 and TRBJ2-3, with D possibly being TRBD2 (6 bases). V was cut by 4 bases and J by 5 bases, with 16 bases left in between. The CDR3 runs to 15 residues. The germline gives CDR1 SGHVS, CDR2 FQNEAQ. CDR3 sequence reads: CASSYAPTRKDTQYF. The CDR3 DNA is TGTGCCAGCAGCTATGCCCCGACTAGAAAAGATACGCAGTATTTT.

Worth noting for this clone: This CDR3 is also generated by other DNA sequences in the sample. The chain has TRBV2 and TRBJ1-2; D uncertain. Germline assignment: CDR1 SNHLY and CDR2 FYNNEI. Trimming removed 7 bases at V and 6 bases at J, with 15 bases between. CDR3 length equals 13 residues. CDR3 in amino acids: CASKLPLSDGYTF. DNA for the CDR3: TGTGCCAGCAAACTACCCCTAAGTGATGGCTACACCTTC.

CDR3 residues: CASTRRYGSTDTQYF. Written as DNA, the CDR3 is TGTGCCAGCACCAGACGTTACGGGAGCACAGATACGCAGTATTTT. The chain joins TRBV27 to TRBJ2-3; unclear D gene. This CDR3 comprises 15 residues. Trimming left V 7 bases short and J 0 bases short, with 14 bases between. Per the germline V gene, CDR1 is MNHEY and CDR2 is SMNVEV (reference sequence).

DNA of the CDR3: TGTGCCAGCAGTCCGGGACTAGCGTCGGATGAGCAGTTCTTC. Protein product: CASSPGLASDEQFF. The rearrangement uses TRBV6-4 and TRBJ2-1; 10 positions match TRBD2. The junction had 6 bases not matched to a gene; V was cut back by 5 bases and J by 8 bases. This CDR3 is 14 amino acids long. The germline V gene has CDR1 MRHNA and CDR2 SNTAGT.

The chain combines TRBV7-9 with TRBJ1-1; weak D call: TRBD1 (6 bases). Trimming pared 1 base from V and 5 bases from J, leaving 14 bases between. Germline V CDR1 and CDR2: SEHNR, FQNEAQ (reference sequence). The CDR3 length is 15 residues. The CDR3 nucleotides read TGTGCCAGCAGCTTAGTACTAGGGGGTCGTACTGAAGCTTTCTTT. Residues: CASSLVLGGRTEAFF.

This clone is judged medium-sized. The gene calls are TRBV29-1 and TRBJ2-7; D tentatively reads TRBD1 or TRBD2 (6 bases each). Per the germline V gene, CDR1 is SQVTM and CDR2 is ANQGSEA. The CDR3 has 13 residues. The V end was cut by 1 base, the J end by 3 bases, with 10 bases between. The CDR3 DNA sequence: TGCAGCGTTGAAGGGGGGGCCTTCTACGAGCAGTACTTC. Amino acids: CSVEGGAFYEQYF.